These T cell receptor beta chains were read from a single sample in a study of T-cell reconstitution after alpha-beta-depleted transplantation in children. TCRdb ran MiXCR on the PCR reads and lists one entry per CDR3 protein. This repertoire shows 700,000 to 950,000 distinct CDR3 sequences, about 16% found once; its top ten account for roughly 5%. The sample here was PBMCs, mostly from graft donor cells, taken 360 days after TCRalphabeta/CD19-depleted stem cell transplant. All receptors derive from a male patient younger than 18 who had a stem cell transplant for acute lymphoblastic leukemia, so the T cells may come from the graft donor. Both conserved end residues are part of each CDR3. The order of the fields is D gene, clone size, V gene, J gene, CDR3 DNA, CDR3 protein. A D gene is named only where the DNA matches it firmly. The size entry is marked missing in some rows and otherwise reads once, few, many or a size class.

D gene: -; clone size: few; V gene: TRBV12-3/TRBV12-4; J gene: TRBJ1-5; CDR3 DNA: TGTGCCAGCAGTTCCGGACCTCTTCAGCCCCAGCATTTT; CDR3 protein: CASSSGPLQPQHF
D gene: TRBD1; clone size: few; V gene: TRBV15; J gene: TRBJ1-1; CDR3 DNA: TGTGCCACCAGCAGAGTACGATGGACAGGGGCCTCGTCGCGCCGGGATGAAGCTTTCTTT; CDR3 protein: CATSRVRWTGASSRRDEAFF
D gene: -; clone size: -; V gene: TRBV5-1; J gene: TRBJ2-2; CDR3 DNA: TGCGCCAGCAGCCCGACTCGACAGGCCCACGGGGAGCTGTTTTTT; CDR3 protein: CASSPTRQAHGELFF
D gene: -; clone size: many; V gene: TRBV27; J gene: TRBJ1-1; CDR3 DNA: TGTGCCAGCAGGGACCTGAACACTGAAGCTTTCTTT; CDR3 protein: CASRDLNTEAFF
D gene: TRBD2; clone size: few; V gene: TRBV9; J gene: TRBJ2-2; CDR3 DNA: TGTGCCAGCAGCGGACTAGCGGGAGGGATCACCGGGGAGCTGTTTTTT; CDR3 protein: CASSGLAGGITGELFF
D gene: -; clone size: -; V gene: TRBV5-1; J gene: TRBJ2-5; CDR3 DNA: TGCGCCAGCAGCCTCAGTAGCCTGGGGGAGACCCAGTACTTC; CDR3 protein: CASSLSSLGETQYF
D gene: -; clone size: -; V gene: TRBV5-4; J gene: TRBJ2-7; CDR3 DNA: TGTGCAAGCAGCTTTGGGCTTTTCGGACTGACGCAACCCTTCTCCTACGAGCAGTACTTC; CDR3 protein: CASSFGLFGLTQPFSYEQYF
D gene: TRBD1; clone size: -; V gene: TRBV12-3/TRBV12-4; J gene: TRBJ1-2; CDR3 DNA: TGTGCCAGCGGGGACCGGGACAGGGTAGGCTATGGCTACACCTTC; CDR3 protein: CASGDRDRVGYGYTF
D gene: -; clone size: -; V gene: TRBV5-1; J gene: TRBJ1-2; CDR3 DNA: TGCGCCAGCAGCTTGTCGGGGGGCTCCGGCTACACCTTC; CDR3 protein: CASSLSGGSGYTF
D gene: TRBD2; clone size: few; V gene: TRBV11-2; J gene: TRBJ2-1; CDR3 DNA: TGTGCCAGCAGCTCCCCCAAACTAGCGGGAATAAACCCGAGTTTCAATGAGCAGTTCTTC; CDR3 protein: CASSSPKLAGINPSFNEQFF
D gene: -; clone size: many; V gene: TRBV18; J gene: TRBJ2-7; CDR3 DNA: TGTGCCAGCTCACCCACCCTCGGGGACTACGAGCAGTACTTC; CDR3 protein: CASSPTLGDYEQYF
D gene: -; clone size: -; V gene: TRBV2; J gene: TRBJ2-7; CDR3 DNA: TGTGCCAGCAGTGAATCACTCAGGGGTAGCTCCTACGAGCAGTACTTC; CDR3 protein: CASSESLRGSSYEQYF
D gene: -; clone size: many; V gene: TRBV6-1; J gene: TRBJ2-7; CDR3 DNA: TGTGCCAGCTCCCCCGGGACAAATAACAACGAGCAGTACTTC; CDR3 protein: CASSPGTNNNEQYF
D gene: -; clone size: -; V gene: TRBV5-2; J gene: TRBJ2-1; CDR3 DNA: TGTGCCAGGGGCCCGGGACAGCTCTACAATGAGCAGTTCTTC; CDR3 protein: CARGPGQLYNEQFF
D gene: -; clone size: few; V gene: TRBV20-1; J gene: TRBJ2-7; CDR3 DNA: TGCAGTGCTAGAGATCGGGAAAAAGAGTACTTC; CDR3 protein: CSARDREKEYF
D gene: -; clone size: -; V gene: TRBV20-1; J gene: TRBJ2-4; CDR3 DNA: TGCAGTGCCTATGGGGGAACGACCAAAAACATTCAGTACTTC; CDR3 protein: CSAYGGTTKNIQYF
D gene: TRBD2; clone size: many; V gene: TRBV3-1; J gene: TRBJ2-7; CDR3 DNA: TGTGCCAGCAGCCAAGATTATCTAGCGGACGAGCAGTACTTC; CDR3 protein: CASSQDYLADEQYF
D gene: -; clone size: -; V gene: TRBV6-4; J gene: TRBJ2-7; CDR3 DNA: TGTGCCAGCAGTGGTACAGGTGGTGGCGAGCAGTACTTC; CDR3 protein: CASSGTGGGEQYF